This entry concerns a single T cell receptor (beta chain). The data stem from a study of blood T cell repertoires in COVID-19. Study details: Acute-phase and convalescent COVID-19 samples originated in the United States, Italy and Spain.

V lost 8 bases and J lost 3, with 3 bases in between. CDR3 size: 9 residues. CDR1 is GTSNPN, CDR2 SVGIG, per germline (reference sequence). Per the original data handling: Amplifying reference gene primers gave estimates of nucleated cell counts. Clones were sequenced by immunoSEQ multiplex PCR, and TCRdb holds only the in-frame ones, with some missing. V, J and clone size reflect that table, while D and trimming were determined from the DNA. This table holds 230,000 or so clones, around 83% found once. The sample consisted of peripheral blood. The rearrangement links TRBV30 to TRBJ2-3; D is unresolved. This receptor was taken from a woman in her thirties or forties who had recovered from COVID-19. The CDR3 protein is CAQTDTQYF. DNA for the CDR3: TGTGCCCAGACAGATACGCAGTATTTT.